These T cell receptor beta chains were read from a single sample in a study of blood T cells in healthy people across ages. MiXCR, applied by TCRdb to the 5' RACE reads, yields one record per CDR3 protein. Found here are more than 650,000 distinct CDR3 sequences, about 20% of them singletons; the top ten hold around 21%. What was sequenced was blood. These receptors all come from a man aged 65-85 years in good health. CDR3s leave out the opening cysteine and the closing phenylalanine or tryptophan.

v_gene	j_gene	CDR3aa
TRBV20-1	TRBJ1-6	SARLSGVNSPLH
TRBV18	TRBJ1-1	ASSPPGAFTEAF
TRBV20-1	TRBJ2-2	SAPLTGTGELF
TRBV12-3/TRBV12-4	TRBJ2-5	ASSIQSMGETQY
TRBV20-1	TRBJ1-4	SASSGTANEKLF
TRBV10-3	TRBJ2-3	AIKLGQGFPDTQY
TRBV7-3	TRBJ1-2	ASSQDRGQGYT
TRBV28	TRBJ2-3	ASSPRSVLTDTQY
TRBV7-2	TRBJ2-2	ASSLAGAGELF
TRBV7-9	TRBJ2-3	ASSLRQTDTQY
TRBV20-1	TRBJ2-5	SAHIPSGRTQY
TRBV6-1	TRBJ2-3	ASSPLKRGLAQGTDTQY
TRBV6-2/TRBV6-3	TRBJ2-7	ATGQGAVDEQY
TRBV12-3/TRBV12-4	TRBJ1-1	ASSLVGWGAF
TRBV7-9	TRBJ2-1	ASSLSGTYEQL
TRBV10-2	TRBJ2-5	ASSERGTVLGTQY
TRBV20-1	TRBJ2-4	SANAKNIQY
TRBV11-2	TRBJ2-3	ASSPRFSGADTQY
TRBV20-1	TRBJ2-5	SADDLYQETQY
TRBV18	TRBJ2-4	ASSPGSRDIQY
TRBV9	TRBJ2-3	ASSVVASTGVPDTQY
TRBV29-1	TRBJ2-7	SVGGGSYEQY
TRBV20-1	TRBJ2-5	SARGQGFLETQY
TRBV5-1	TRBJ1-4	ASSPIIATNEKLF
TRBV15	TRBJ1-2	ATSRDWGGFYGYT
TRBV10-3	TRBJ1-4	AISAAGNTNEKLF
TRBV12-3/TRBV12-4	TRBJ2-1	ASRLVGGDEQF
TRBV12-3/TRBV12-4	TRBJ2-3	ASKLNKGADAQY
TRBV5-1	TRBJ2-5	ASSLGRGTVLQGTQY
TRBV20-1	TRBJ2-7	SAQFYEQY
TRBV28	TRBJ1-2	ASSPSRYGYT
TRBV5-1	TRBJ1-4	ASSPEGAPANEKLF
TRBV7-2	NA	ASSLIGFAGPYNEQF
TRBV5-1	TRBJ2-3	ASSPLAVPTQY
TRBV20-1	TRBJ1-2	SAATDREYYGYT
TRBV2	TRBJ1-4	ASSVRGVPTNEKLF
TRBV6-1	TRBJ1-2	ASRQTGIDRGYT
TRBV7-2	TRBJ2-4	ASSLSGRAKNIQY
TRBV29-1	TRBJ1-4	SVAEGGDEKLF
TRBV7-8	TRBJ2-2	ASIGSRPGTGELF
TRBV6-5	TRBJ1-2	ASRIGQGFGGYT
TRBV5-1	TRBJ1-2	ASSPPEGLGGYT
TRBV27	TRBJ2-1	ASSQSSRGNYNEQF
TRBV12-3/TRBV12-4	TRBJ1-1	ASSVRLQNTEAF
TRBV27	TRBJ2-7	ASGGQPSSYEQY
TRBV7-2	NA	ASSFVLAGGGGKTQY
TRBV24-1	TRBJ2-1	ATSDFRGYNEQF
TRBV5-6	TRBJ2-2	ASSLVRKLSSTGELF
TRBV24-1	TRBJ1-2	ATRKKRGGYT
TRBV5-1	TRBJ2-4	ASSPEPGGANIQY
TRBV3-1	TRBJ1-2	ASSQDKWGQLNLLSYT
TRBV12-3/TRBV12-4	TRBJ2-5	ASSGDGFRTQY
TRBV29-1	TRBJ2-7	STRSGTLQREY
TRBV20-1	TRBJ2-1	SAISAGYEQF
TRBV5-4	TRBJ1-4	ASSSIDKGEKLF
TRBV24-1	TRBJ2-5	ATSETLYGGAEETQY
TRBV12-3/TRBV12-4	TRBJ1-5	ASSPRVGLRGGNQPQH